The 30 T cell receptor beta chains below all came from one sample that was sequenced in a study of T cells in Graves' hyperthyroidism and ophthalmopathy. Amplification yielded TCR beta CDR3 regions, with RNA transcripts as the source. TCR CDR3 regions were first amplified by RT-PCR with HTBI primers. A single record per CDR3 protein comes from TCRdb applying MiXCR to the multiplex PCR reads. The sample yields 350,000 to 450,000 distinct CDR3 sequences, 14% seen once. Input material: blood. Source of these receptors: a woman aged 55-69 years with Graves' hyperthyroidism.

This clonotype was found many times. CDR3 protein: CASGRQEHNSPLHF. The CDR3 DNA sequence: TGTGCCAGCGGCAGACAGGAACATAATTCACCCCTCCACTTT. The chain recombines TRBV27 with TRBJ1-6; the D gene is possibly TRBD1 (6 bases). Trimming shortened V by 8 bases and J by 5 bases, and 13 bases separated the two germline ends. The CDR3 covers 14 residues. CDR1 is MNHEY and CDR2 is SMNVEV in the germline V gene (reference sequence).

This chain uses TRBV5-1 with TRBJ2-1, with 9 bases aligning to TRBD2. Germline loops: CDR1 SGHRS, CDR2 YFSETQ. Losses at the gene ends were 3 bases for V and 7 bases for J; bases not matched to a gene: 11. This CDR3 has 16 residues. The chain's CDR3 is CASSSSLAAGGNEQFF. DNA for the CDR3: TGCGCCAGCAGCTCCTCCCTAGCGGCGGGAGGGAATGAGCAGTTCTTC.

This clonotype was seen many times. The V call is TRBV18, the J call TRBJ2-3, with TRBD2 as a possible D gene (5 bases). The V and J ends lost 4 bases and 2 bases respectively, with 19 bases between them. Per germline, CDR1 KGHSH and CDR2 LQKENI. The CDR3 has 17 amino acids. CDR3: CASSRPVGGPNTDTQYF. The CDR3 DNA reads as TGTGCCAGCTCACGGCCTGTGGGCGGGCCAAACACAGATACGCAGTATTTT.

Here the CDR3 DNA reads TGTGCCTGGAGTGCGGGGGGAGGCGGGGAGCTGTTTTTT. Translation: CAWSAGGGGELFF. This chain links TRBV30 with TRBJ2-2, with 7 bases aligning to TRBD2. CDR3 length equals 13 residues. The junction had 3 bases not matched to a gene; V was cut back by 1 base and J by 7 bases. Germline V gene lookup returns CDR1 GTSNPN and CDR2 SVGIG (reference sequence).

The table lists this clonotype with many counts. The CDR3 DNA is TGTGCCAGCAGTGACCCGCTCGGGATGGAGACCCAGTACTTC. It codes for CASSDPLGMETQYF. The gene calls are TRBV6-1 and TRBJ2-5, with D possibly matching TRBD2 (5 bases). Germline V gene sequence: CDR1 MNHNS, CDR2 SASEGT. Between the trimmed V and J ends, which lost 3 bases and 5 bases, there was a span of 13 bases. This CDR3 has 14 residues.

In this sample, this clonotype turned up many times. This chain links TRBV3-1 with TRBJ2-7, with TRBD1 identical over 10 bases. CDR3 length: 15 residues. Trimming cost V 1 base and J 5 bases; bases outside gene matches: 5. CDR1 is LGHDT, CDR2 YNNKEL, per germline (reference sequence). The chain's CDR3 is CASSQVGTGVHEQYF. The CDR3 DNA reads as TGTGCCAGCAGCCAAGTGGGGACAGGGGTACACGAGCAGTACTTC.

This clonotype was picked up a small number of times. CDR3: CASDGTGEEKLFF. DNA for the CDR3: TGTGCCAGCGACGGGACAGGGGAGGAAAAACTGTTTTTT. The chain couples TRBV6-1 to TRBJ1-4; 10 bases agree with TRBD1. Germline lookup yields CDR1 MNHNS and CDR2 SASEGT. This CDR3 contains 13 residues. The junction had 5 bases not matched to a gene; V was cut back by 8 bases and J by 8 bases.

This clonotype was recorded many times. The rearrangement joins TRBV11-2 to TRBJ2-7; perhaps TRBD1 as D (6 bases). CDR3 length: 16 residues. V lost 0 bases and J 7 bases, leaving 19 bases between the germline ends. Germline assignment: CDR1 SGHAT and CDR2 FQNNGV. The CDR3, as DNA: TGTGCCAGCAGCTTAGATTTCGGGACAAATGGGGGAGAGCAGTACTTC. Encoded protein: CASSLDFGTNGGEQYF.

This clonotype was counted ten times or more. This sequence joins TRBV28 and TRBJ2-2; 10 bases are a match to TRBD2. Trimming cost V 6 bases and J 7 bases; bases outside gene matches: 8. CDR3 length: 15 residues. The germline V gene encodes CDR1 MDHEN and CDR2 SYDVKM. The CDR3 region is CASSPAGGLIGELFF. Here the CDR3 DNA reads TGTGCCAGCAGCCCAGCGGGAGGGCTCATCGGGGAGCTGTTTTTT.

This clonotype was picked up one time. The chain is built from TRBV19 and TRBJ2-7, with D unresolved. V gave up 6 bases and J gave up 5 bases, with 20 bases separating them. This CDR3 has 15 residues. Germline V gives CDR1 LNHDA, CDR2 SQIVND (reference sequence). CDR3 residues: CASSQRREKSHEQYF. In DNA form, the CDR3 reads TGTGCCAGTAGCCAACGTAGGGAAAAGAGCCACGAGCAGTACTTC.

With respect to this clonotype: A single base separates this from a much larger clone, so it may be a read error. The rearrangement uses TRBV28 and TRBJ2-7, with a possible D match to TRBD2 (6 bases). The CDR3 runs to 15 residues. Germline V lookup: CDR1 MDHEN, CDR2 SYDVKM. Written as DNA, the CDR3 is TGTGTCAGCAGTTTATCCGACCGGGGGTCCTACGAGCAGTACTTC. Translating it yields CVSSLSDRGSYEQYF.

The CDR3 region has the DNA TGCAGTGCTAGAGGGACGGTGGAATGGACCCAGTACTTC. As protein: CSARGTVEWTQYF. The chain recombines TRBV20-1 with TRBJ2-5; D unclear. V was pared by 1 base and J by 7 bases, with 13 bases between. Per germline, CDR1 DFQATT and CDR2 SNEGSKA (reference sequence). This CDR3 contains 13 residues.

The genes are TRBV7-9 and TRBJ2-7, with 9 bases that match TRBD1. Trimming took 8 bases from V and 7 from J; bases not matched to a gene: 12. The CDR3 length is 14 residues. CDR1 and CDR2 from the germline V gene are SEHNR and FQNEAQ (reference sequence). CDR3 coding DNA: TGTGCCAGCTCACCTCCGGGACAGGGTCGAGAGCAGTACTTC. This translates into CASSPPGQGREQYF.

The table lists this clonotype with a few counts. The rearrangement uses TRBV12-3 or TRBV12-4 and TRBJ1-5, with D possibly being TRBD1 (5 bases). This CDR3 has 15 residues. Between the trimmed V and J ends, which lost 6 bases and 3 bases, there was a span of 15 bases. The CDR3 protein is CASRFSWGINQPQHF. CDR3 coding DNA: TGTGCCAGCAGATTTAGTTGGGGCATCAATCAGCCCCAGCATTTT.

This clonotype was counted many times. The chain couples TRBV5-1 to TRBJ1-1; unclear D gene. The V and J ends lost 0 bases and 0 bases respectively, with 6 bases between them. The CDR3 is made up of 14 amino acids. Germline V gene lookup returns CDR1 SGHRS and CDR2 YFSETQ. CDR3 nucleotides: TGCGCCAGCAGCTTGGATTCTATGAACACTGAAGCTTTCTTT. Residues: CASSLDSMNTEAFF.

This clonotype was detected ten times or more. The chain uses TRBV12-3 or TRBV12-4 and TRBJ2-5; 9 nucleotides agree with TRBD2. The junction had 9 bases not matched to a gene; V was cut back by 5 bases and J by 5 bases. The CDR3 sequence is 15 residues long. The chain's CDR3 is CASSNSGSRVETQYF. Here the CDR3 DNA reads TGTGCCAGCAGTAATAGCGGGAGCCGAGTTGAGACCCAGTACTTC.

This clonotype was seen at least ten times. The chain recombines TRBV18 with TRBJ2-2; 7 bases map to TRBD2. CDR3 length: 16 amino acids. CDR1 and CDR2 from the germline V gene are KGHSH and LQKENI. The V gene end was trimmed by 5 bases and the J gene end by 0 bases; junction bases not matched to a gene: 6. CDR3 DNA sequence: TGTGCCAGCTCATTAAGGGACTATTCGAACACCGGGGAGCTGTTTTTT. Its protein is CASSLRDYSNTGELFF. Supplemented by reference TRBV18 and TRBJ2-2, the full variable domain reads NAGVMQNPRHLVRRRGQEARLRCSPMKGHSHVYWYRQLPEEGLKFMVYLQKENIIDESGMPKERFSAEFPKEGPSILRIQQVVRGDSAAYFCASSLRDYSNTGELFFGEGSRLTVL.

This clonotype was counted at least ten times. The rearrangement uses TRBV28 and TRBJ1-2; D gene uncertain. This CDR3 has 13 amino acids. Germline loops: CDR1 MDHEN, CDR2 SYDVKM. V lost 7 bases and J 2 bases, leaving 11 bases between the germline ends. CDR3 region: CASTDPKNYGYTF. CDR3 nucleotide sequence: TGTGCCAGCACCGACCCCAAAAACTATGGCTACACCTTC.

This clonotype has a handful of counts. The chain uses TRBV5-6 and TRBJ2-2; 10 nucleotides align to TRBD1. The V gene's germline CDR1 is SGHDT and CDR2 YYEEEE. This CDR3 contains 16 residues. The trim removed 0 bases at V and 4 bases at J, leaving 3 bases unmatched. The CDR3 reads CASSLAGTGVTGELFF. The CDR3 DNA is TGTGCCAGCAGCTTGGCCGGGACAGGGGTCACCGGGGAGCTGTTTTTT.

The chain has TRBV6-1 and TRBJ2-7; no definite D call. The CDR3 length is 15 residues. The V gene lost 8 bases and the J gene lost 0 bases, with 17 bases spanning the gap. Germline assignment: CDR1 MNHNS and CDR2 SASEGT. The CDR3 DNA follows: TGTGCCAGCCGACCTACACTACTCGCCTCCTACGAGCAGTACTTC. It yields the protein CASRPTLLASYEQYF.

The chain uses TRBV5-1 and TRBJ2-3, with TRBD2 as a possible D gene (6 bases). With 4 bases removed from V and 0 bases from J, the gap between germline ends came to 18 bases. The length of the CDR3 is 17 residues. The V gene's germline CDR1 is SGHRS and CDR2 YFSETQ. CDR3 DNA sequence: TGCGCCAGCAGCCTGACTGTGGTGGCGGGGAGCACAGATACGCAGTATTTT. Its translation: CASSLTVVAGSTDTQYF. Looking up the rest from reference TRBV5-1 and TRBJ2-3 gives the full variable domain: KAGVTQTPRYLIKTRGQQVTLSCSPISGHRSVSWYQQTPGQGLQFLFEYFSETQRNKGNFPGRFSGRQFSNSRSEMNVSTLELGDSALYLCASSLTVVAGSTDTQYFGPGTRLTVL.

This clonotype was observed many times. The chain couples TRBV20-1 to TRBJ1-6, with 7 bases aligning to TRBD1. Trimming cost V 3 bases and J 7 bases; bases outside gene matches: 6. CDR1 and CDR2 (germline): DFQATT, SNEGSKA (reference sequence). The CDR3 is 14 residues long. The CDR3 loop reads CSASDPTGNSPLHF. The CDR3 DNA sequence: TGCAGTGCTAGCGACCCGACAGGGAATTCACCCCTCCACTTT.

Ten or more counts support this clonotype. CDR3 residues: CASSLTSGRQETQYF. The DNA for the CDR3 is TGTGCCAGCAGCTTGACTAGCGGGAGACAAGAGACCCAGTACTTC. V and J are TRBV7-9 and TRBJ2-5; 12 nucleotides align to TRBD2. J was trimmed by 2 bases and V by 3 bases; bases with no gene match: 1. CDR3 size: 15 residues. From germline, CDR1 is SEHNR and CDR2 FQNEAQ (reference sequence). The full variable domain, rest sourced from reference TRBV7-9 and TRBJ2-5, is DTGVSQNPRHKITKRGQNVTFRCDPISEHNRLYWYRQTLGQGPEFLTYFQNEAQLEKSRLLSDRFSAERPKGSFSTLEIQRTEQGDSAMYLCASSLTSGRQETQYFGPGTRLLVL.

The CDR3 loop is CASSISGKSTDTQYF. The CDR3, as DNA: TGTGCCAGCAGCATAAGCGGGAAGAGCACAGATACGCAGTATTTT. V is TRBV6-2 or TRBV6-3 and J is TRBJ2-3, with 7 bases aligning to TRBD2. The germline V gene encodes CDR1 MNHEY and CDR2 SVGEGT. V dropped 6 bases and J dropped 0; count of bases not matched to a gene: 6. The CDR3 has 15 residues.

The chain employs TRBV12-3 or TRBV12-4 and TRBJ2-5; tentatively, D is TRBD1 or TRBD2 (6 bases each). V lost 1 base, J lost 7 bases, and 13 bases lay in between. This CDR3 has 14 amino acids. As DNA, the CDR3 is TGTGCCAGCAGTTTAGGACCCGGGGGCGGGACCCAGTACTTC. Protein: CASSLGPGGGTQYF.

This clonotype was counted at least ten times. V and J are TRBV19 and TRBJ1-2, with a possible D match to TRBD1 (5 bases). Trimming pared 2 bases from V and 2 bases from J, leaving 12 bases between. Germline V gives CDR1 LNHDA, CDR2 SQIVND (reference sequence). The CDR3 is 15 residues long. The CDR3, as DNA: TGTGCCAGTAGTATATCAACCCAGGGCAACTATGGCTACACCTTC. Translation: CASSISTQGNYGYTF.

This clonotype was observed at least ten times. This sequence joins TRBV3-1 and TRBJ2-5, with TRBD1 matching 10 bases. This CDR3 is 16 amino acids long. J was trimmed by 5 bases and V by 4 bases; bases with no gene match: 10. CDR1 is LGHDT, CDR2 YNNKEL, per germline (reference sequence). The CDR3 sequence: CASSLQPGTGEETQYF. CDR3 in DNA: TGTGCCAGCAGCCTCCAACCCGGGACAGGGGAGGAGACCCAGTACTTC.

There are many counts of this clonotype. The CDR3 is CASSYRGRDEKLFF. CDR3 nucleotides: TGTGCCAGCAGTTACCGGGGCCGCGATGAAAAACTGTTTTTT. J is TRBJ1-4 and V is TRBV6-2 or TRBV6-3; TRBD1 is a possible D gene (5 bases). The CDR3 runs 14 residues. Germline V gene sequence: CDR1 MNHEY, CDR2 SVGEGT. V lost 2 bases, J lost 6 bases, and 10 bases lay in between.

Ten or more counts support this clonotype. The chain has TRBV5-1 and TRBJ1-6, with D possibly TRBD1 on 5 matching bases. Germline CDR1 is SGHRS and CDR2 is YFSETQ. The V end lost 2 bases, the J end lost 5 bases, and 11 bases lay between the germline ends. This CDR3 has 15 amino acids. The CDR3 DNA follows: TGCGCCAGCAGCTTCTTTGGAGGGGATAATTCACCCCTCCACTTT. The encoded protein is CASSFFGGDNSPLHF.

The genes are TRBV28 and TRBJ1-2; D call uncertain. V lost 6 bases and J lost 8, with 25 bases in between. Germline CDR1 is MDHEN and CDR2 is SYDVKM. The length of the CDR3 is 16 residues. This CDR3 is CASSDQRASTGKGYTF. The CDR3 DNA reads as TGTGCCAGCAGCGATCAACGGGCCTCGACGGGAAAGGGCTACACCTTC.